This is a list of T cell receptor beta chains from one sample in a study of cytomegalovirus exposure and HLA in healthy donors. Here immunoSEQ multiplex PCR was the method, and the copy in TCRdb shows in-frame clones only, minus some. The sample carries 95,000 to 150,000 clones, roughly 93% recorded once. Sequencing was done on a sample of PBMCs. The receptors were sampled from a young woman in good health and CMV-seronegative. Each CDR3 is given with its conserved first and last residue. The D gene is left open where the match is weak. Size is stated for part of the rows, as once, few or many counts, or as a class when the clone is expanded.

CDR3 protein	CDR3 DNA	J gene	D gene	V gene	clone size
CAWSSVKETQYF	TGTGCCTGGAGTAGCGTGAAGGAGACCCAGTACTTC	TRBJ2-5	NA	TRBV30	NA
CASSYQRTGGGYGYTF	TGTGCCAGCAGTTACCAACGCACAGGGGGCGGCTATGGCTACACCTTC	TRBJ1-2	TRBD1	TRBV6-5	few
CASSLEADTQYF	TGCGCCAGCAGCTTAGAGGCAGATACGCAGTATTTT	TRBJ2-3	NA	TRBV5-1	NA
CASSQGGQGTYQETQYF	TGCGCCAGCAGCCAAGGGGGACAGGGGACTTACCAAGAGACCCAGTACTTC	TRBJ2-5	TRBD1	TRBV4-1	NA
CASSHSTRTNNEQFF	TGTGCCAGCAGCCATTCGACTAGAACCAACAATGAGCAGTTCTTC	TRBJ2-1	NA	TRBV14	NA
CASSSYPRLANTEAFF	TGTGCCAGCAGTTCCTACCCACGGCTAGCGAACACTGAAGCTTTCTTT	TRBJ1-1	NA	TRBV6-5	NA
CASSYSRGTEAFF	TGTGCCAGCAGTTACTCCAGGGGCACTGAAGCTTTCTTT	TRBJ1-1	NA	TRBV6-5	once
CASSITGSNQPQHF	TGTGCCAGTAGTATAACGGGGAGCAATCAGCCCCAGCATTTT	TRBJ1-5	NA	TRBV19	NA
CASSLLAGANYGYTF	TGTGCCAGCAGCTTATTGGCGGGAGCTAACTATGGCTACACCTTC	TRBJ1-2	NA	TRBV5-4	NA
CASSLTVASGANVLTF	TGTGCCAGCTCCCTCACCGTGGCCTCTGGGGCCAACGTCCTGACTTTC	TRBJ2-6	NA	TRBV7-3	NA
CASSSRTGRHEQYF	TGTGCCAGCAGCTCCCGGACAGGGAGACACGAGCAGTACTTC	TRBJ2-7	TRBD1	TRBV7-2	once
CASSLLDREISYEQYF	TGTGCCAGCAGTTTATTAGACAGAGAAATTTCCTACGAGCAGTACTTC	TRBJ2-7	NA	TRBV28	once
CASSFRIYEQYF	TGTGCCAGCAGCTTTCGTATCTACGAGCAGTACTTC	TRBJ2-7	NA	TRBV11-2	NA